The present T cell receptor beta chain was sequenced within a study of shared clonotypes between healthy human individuals. Only one count was recorded for this clone. Only in-frame clones appear in the TCRdb table, and some are missing; sequencing was by immunoSEQ multiplex PCR. Among hundreds of thousands of clones, less than 96% were seen once, and the ten largest hold 0.06%. This receptor was obtained from a woman aged 25 to 39 in good health. The sequenced material came from naive CD4+ T cells sorted from blood. Subset reported: CD45RA+ positively selected.

The CDR3 reads CASQPRRTANYGYTF. DNA of the CDR3: TGTGCCAGCCAGCCACGACGGACAGCTAACTATGGCTACACCTTC. The chain recombines TRBV6-5 with TRBJ1-2; D might be TRBD1 (6 bases). Trimming took 8 bases from V and 0 from J, leaving 16 bases between them. CDR3 length: 15 amino acids. CDR1 is MNHEY, CDR2 SVGAGI, per germline.